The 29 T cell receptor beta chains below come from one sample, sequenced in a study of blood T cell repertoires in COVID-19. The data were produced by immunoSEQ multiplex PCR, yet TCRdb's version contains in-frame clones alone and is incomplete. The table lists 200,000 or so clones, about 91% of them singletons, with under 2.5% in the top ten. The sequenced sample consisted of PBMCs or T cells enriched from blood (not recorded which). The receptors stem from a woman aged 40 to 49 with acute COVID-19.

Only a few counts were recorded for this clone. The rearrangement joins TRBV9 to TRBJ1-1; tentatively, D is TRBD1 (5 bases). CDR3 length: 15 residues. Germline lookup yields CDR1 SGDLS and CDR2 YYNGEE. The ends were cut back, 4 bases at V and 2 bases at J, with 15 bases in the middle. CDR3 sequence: CASSPRQLANTEAFF. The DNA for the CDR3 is TGTGCCAGCAGCCCTAGACAGTTGGCCAACACTGAAGCTTTCTTT.

CDR3 in DNA: TGTGCCACCAGTGACACACCCGGGACAGCAGCCTACAATGAGCAGTTCTTC. Amino acids: CATSDTPGTAAYNEQFF. The rearrangement links TRBV24-1 to TRBJ2-1; 7 nucleotides align to TRBD1. The CDR3 covers 17 residues. Germline V gene data show CDR1 as KGHDR and CDR2 as SFDVKD. Losses at the gene ends were 4 bases for V and 2 bases for J; bases not matched to a gene: 10.

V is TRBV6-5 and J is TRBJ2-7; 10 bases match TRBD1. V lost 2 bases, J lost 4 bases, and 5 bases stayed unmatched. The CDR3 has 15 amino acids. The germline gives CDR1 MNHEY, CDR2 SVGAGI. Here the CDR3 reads CASSYGRTGGYEQYV. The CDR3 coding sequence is TGTGCCAGCAGTTACGGCCGGACAGGGGGGTACGAGCAGTACGTC.

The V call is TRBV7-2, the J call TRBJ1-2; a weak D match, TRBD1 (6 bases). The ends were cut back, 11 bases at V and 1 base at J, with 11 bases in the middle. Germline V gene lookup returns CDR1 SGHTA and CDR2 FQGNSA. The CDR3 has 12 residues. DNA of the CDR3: TGTGCCGTAGACAGGTATAACTATGGCTACACCTTC. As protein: CAVDRYNYGYTF.

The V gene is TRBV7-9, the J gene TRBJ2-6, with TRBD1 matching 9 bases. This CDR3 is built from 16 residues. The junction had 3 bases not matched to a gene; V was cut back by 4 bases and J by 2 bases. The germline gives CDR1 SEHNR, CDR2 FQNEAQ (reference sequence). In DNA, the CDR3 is TGTGCCAGCAGCTCTTACAGGGGGCCTGGGGCCAACGTCCTGACTTTC. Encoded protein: CASSSYRGPGANVLTF.

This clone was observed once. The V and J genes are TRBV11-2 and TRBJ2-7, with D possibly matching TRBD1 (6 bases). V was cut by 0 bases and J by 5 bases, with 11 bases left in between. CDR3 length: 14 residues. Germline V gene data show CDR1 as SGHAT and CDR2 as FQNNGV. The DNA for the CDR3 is TGTGCCAGCAGCTTAGACCAGGGGCCCCACGAGCAGTACTTC. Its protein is CASSLDQGPHEQYF.

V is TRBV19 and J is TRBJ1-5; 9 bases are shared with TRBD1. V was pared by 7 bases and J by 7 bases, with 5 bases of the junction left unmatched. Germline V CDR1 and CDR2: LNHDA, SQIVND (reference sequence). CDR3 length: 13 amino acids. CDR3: CASTVTGGQPQHF. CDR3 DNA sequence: TGTGCCAGTACTGTGACAGGGGGGCAGCCCCAGCATTTT.

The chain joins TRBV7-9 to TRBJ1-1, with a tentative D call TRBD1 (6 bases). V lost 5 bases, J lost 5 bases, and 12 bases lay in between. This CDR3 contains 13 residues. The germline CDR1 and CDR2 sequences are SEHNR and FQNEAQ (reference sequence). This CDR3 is CASSAHRETEAFF. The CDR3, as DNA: TGTGCCAGCAGCGCGCACAGGGAAACTGAAGCTTTCTTT.

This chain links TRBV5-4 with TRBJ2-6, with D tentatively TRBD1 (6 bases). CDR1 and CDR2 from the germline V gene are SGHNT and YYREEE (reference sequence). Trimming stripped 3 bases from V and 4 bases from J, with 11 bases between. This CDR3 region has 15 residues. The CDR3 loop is CASSWGPLGANVLTF. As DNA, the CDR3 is TGTGCCAGCAGCTGGGGGCCTCTGGGGGCCAACGTCCTGACTTTC.

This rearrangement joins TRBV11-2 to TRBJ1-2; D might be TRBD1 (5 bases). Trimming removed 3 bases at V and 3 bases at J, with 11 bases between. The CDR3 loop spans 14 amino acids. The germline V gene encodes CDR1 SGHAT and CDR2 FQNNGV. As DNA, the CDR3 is TGTGCCAGCAGCTTTGTGCGCAGGGACTATGGCTACACCTTC. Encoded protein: CASSFVRRDYGYTF.

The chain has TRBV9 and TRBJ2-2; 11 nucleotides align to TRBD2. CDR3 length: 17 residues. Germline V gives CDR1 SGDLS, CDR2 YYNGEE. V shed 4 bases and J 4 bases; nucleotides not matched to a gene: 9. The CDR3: CASSLSLAGGGTGELFF. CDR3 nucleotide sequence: TGTGCCAGCAGCTTGAGCCTAGCGGGAGGCGGCACCGGGGAGCTGTTTTTT. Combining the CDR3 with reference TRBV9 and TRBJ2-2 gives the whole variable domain DSGVTQTPKHLITATGQRVTLRCSPRSGDLSVYWYQQSLDQGLQFLIQYYNGEERAKGNILERFSAQQFPDLHSELNLSSLELGDSALYFCASSLSLAGGGTGELFFGEGSRLTVL.

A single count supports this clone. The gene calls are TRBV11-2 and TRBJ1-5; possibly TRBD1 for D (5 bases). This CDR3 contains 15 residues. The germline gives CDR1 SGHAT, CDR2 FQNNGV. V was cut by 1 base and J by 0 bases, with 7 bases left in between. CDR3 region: CASSLGQNSNQPQHF. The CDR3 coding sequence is TGTGCCAGCAGCTTAGGACAGAATAGCAATCAGCCCCAGCATTTT.

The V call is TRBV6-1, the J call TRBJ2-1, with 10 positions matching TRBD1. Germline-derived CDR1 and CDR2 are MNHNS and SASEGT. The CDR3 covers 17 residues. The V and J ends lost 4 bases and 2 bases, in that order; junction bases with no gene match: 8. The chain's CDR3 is CASSARDRGVTYNEQFF. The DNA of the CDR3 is TGTGCCAGCAGTGCAAGGGACAGGGGAGTCACCTACAATGAGCAGTTCTTC.

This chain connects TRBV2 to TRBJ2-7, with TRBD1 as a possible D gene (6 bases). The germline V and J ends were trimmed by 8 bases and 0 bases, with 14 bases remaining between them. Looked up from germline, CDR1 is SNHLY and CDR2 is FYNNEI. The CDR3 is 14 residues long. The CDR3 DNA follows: TGTGCCAGCGGGAGTAGGGGGTTCTCCTACGAGCAGTACTTC. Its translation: CASGSRGFSYEQYF.

CDR3 coding DNA: TGTGCCAGCAGTTTCAGGGGGCGGGAGCAGTACGTC. Amino acid sequence: CASSFRGREQYV. The J gene is TRBJ2-7, the V gene TRBV14; 8 nucleotides line up with TRBD1. The V and J ends lost 6 bases and 7 bases, in that order; junction bases with no gene match: 5. Germline V gene lookup returns CDR1 SGHDN and CDR2 FVKESK. The CDR3 is 12 amino acids.

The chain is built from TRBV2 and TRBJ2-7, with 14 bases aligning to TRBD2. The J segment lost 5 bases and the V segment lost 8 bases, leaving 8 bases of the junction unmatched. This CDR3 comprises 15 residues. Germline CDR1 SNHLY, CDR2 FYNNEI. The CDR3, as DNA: TGTGCCAGCGATAGGGGACTAGCGGGAGCTCACGAGCAGTACGTC. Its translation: CASDRGLAGAHEQYV.

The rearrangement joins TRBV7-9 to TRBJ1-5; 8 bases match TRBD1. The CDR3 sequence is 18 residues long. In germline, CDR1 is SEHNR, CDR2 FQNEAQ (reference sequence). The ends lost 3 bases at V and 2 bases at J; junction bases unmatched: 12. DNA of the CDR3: TGTGCCAGCAGCTTCGGGGTTAGACAGGGGATGGGCAATCAGCCCCAGCATTTT. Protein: CASSFGVRQGMGNQPQHF.

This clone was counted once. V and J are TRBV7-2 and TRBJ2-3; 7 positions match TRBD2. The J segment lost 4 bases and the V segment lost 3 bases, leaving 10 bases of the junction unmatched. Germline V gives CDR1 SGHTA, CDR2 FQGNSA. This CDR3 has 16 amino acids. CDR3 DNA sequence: TGTGCCAGCAGCTTGGGCGGGAGTACATCGTCAGATACGCAGTATTTT. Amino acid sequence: CASSLGGSTSSDTQYF.

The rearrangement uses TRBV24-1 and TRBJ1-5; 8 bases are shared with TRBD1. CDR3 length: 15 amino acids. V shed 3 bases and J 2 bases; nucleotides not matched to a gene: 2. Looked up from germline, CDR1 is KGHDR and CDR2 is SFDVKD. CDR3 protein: CATSDPTGGNQPQHF. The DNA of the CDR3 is TGTGCCACCAGTGATCCGACAGGGGGCAATCAGCCCCAGCATTTT.

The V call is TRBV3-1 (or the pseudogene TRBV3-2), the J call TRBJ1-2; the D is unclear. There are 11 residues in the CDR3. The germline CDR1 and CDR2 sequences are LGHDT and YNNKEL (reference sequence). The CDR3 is CASATSFGYTF. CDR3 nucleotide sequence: TGTGCTTCCGCGACATCCTTTGGCTACACCTTC.

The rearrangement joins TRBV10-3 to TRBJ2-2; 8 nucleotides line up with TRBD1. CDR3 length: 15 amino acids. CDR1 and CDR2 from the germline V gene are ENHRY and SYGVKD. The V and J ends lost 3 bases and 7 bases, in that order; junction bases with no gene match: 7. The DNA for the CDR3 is TGTGCCATCAGTGACTCAGGACAGGGAATCGGGGAGCTGTTTTTT. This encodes CAISDSGQGIGELFF.

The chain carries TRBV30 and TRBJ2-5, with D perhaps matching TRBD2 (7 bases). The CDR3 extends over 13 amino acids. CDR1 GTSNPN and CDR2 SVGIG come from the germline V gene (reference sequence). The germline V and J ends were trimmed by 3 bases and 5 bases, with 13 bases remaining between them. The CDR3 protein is CAWRGGAAETQYF. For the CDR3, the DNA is TGTGCCTGGAGAGGGGGGGCTGCGGAGACCCAGTACTTC.

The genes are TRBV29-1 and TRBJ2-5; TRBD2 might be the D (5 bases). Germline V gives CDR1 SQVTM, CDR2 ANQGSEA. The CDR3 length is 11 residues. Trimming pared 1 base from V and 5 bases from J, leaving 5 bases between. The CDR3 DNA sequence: TGCAGCGTTGAAGCGGGGGAGACCCAGTACTTC. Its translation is CSVEAGETQYF.

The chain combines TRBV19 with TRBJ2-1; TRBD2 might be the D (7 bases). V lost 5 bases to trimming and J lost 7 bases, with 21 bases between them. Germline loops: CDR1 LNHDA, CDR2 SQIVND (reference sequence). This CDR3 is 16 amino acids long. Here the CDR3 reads CASSLLTGAGRNEQFF. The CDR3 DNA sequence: TGTGCCAGTAGTTTACTAACGGGGGCCGGGAGGAATGAGCAGTTCTTC.

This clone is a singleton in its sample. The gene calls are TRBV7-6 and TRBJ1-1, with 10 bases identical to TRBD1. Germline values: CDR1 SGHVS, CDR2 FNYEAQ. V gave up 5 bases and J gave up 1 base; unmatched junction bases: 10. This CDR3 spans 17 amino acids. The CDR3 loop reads CASSIPRDRGGNTEAFF. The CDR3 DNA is TGTGCCAGCAGCATACCCCGGGACAGGGGAGGGAACACTGAAGCTTTCTTT.

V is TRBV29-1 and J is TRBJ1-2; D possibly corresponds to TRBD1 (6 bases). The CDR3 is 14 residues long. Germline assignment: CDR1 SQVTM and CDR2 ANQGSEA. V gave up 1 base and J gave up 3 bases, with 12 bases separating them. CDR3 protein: CSVEAARGHYGYTF. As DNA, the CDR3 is TGCAGCGTTGAAGCAGCCAGGGGACACTATGGCTACACCTTC.

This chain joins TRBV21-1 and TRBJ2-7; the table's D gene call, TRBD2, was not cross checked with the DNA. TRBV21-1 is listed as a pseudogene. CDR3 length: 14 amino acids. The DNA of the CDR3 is TGTGCCAGCAGCGGGGGAAGCGGGACCTACGAGCAGTACGTC. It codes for CASSGGSGTYEQYV.

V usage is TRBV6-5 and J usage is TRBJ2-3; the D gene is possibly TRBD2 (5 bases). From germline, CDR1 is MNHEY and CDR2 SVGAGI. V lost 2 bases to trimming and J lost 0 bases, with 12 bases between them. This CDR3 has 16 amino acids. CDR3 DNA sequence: TGTGCCAGCAGTTACACTAGGTTATCTAGCACAGATACGCAGTATTTT. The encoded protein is CASSYTRLSSTDTQYF.

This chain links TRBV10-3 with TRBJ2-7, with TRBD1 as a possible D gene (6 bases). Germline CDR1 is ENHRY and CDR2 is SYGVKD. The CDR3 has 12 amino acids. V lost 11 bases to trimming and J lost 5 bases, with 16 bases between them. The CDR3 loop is CASREKGDEQYF. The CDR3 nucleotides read TGTGCCTCCCGAGAGAAGGGGGACGAGCAGTACTTC.